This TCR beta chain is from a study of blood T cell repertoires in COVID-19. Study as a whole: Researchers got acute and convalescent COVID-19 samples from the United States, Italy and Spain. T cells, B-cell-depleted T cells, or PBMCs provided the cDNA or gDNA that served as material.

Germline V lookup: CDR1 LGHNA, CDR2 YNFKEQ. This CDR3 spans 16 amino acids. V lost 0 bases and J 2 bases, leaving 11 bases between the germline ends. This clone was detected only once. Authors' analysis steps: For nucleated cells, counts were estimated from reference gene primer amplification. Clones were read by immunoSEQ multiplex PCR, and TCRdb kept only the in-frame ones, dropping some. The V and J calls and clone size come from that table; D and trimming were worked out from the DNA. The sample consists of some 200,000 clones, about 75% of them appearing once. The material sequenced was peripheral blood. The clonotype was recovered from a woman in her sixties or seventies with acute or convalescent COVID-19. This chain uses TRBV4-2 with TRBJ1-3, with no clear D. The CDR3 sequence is CASSQEGQTTGNTIYF. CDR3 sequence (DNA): TGTGCCAGCAGCCAAGAAGGGCAGACTACTGGAAACACCATATATTTT.